What follows are 9 T cell receptor beta chains derived from one specimen sequenced in a study of post-analysis software for immune sequencing data. Study outcomes and limitations: Four or five TRBV segments, including TRBV5-6, TRBV5-1 and TRBV20-1, were more frequent in patients than controls.

Prepared libraries of TCR beta cDNA carried unique molecular identifiers. TCRdb re-called the PCR reads with MiXCR, one entry per CDR3 protein. Of hundreds of thousands of distinct CDR3 sequences in the sample, 55% to 60% were seen once. These receptors' antigens are unknown. Sample: blood. These receptors were obtained from a girl aged 2 to 9 with multiple sclerosis.

This clonotype was seen a handful of times. The chain uses TRBV5-6 and TRBJ2-7, with 12 nucleotides matching TRBD2. V gave up 3 bases and J gave up 4 bases; unmatched junction bases: 8. The CDR3 contains 16 residues. Germline V gene lookup returns CDR1 SGHDT and CDR2 YYEEEE. The CDR3 bases are TGTGCCAGCAGCTACTTTCGACTAGCGGGGGAATACGAGCAGTACTTC. Protein sequence: CASSYFRLAGEYEQYF.

This clonotype was counted only a few times. The gene calls are TRBV29-1 and TRBJ2-1; perhaps TRBD2 as D (5 bases). V lost 2 bases and J 6 bases, leaving 14 bases between the germline ends. The CDR3 extends over 14 amino acids. CDR1 is SQVTM, CDR2 ANQGSEA, per germline. The CDR3 DNA reads TGCAGCGTTGAAAGGGAGCAGCTTGGCAATGAGCAGTTCTTC. Residues: CSVEREQLGNEQFF.

The chain uses TRBV20-1 and TRBJ2-1; 13 nucleotides match TRBD2. J gave up 4 bases and V 3 bases, and 3 bases lay outside the gene matches. CDR1 is DFQATT, CDR2 SNEGSKA, per germline (reference sequence). The CDR3 runs 15 residues. CDR3 in amino acids: CSASTTSGGYNEQFF. The DNA for the CDR3 is TGCAGTGCTAGTACGACTAGCGGGGGGTACAATGAGCAGTTCTTC.

The chain combines TRBV4-3 with TRBJ2-1; D is uncertain. V lost 1 base and J lost 8, with 12 bases in between. CDR1 is LGHNA and CDR2 is YSLEER in the germline V gene. The CDR3 runs 14 residues. Here the CDR3 DNA reads TGCGCCAGCAGCCAAGTTATGAGGACCCATGAGCAGTTCTTC. Translation: CASSQVMRTHEQFF.

The chain carries TRBV3-1 and TRBJ2-1, with D perhaps being TRBD1 or TRBD2 (5 bases each). This CDR3 has 16 amino acids. With 0 bases removed from V and 10 bases from J, the gap between germline ends came to 19 bases. The germline V gene has CDR1 LGHDT and CDR2 YNNKEL (reference sequence). CDR3 region: CASSQEPVGRDEEQFF. CDR3 nucleotide sequence: TGTGCCAGCAGCCAAGAGCCGGTAGGCAGGGACGAGGAGCAGTTCTTC.

The gene calls are TRBV20-1 and TRBJ2-4, with 8 bases aligning to TRBD2. This CDR3 is built from 17 residues. CDR1 is DFQATT, CDR2 SNEGSKA, per germline (reference sequence). After removal of 2 bases from V and 5 bases from J, the junction contained 14 bases not matched to a gene. This chain's CDR3 is CSARSSTPRGGQNIQYF. Here the CDR3 DNA reads TGCAGTGCTAGATCCAGCACCCCTCGGGGGGGCCAAAACATTCAGTACTTC.

This clonotype has only a few counts. The rearrangement joins TRBV7-2 to TRBJ1-1, with D possibly TRBD1 on 6 matching bases. CDR1 is SGHTA and CDR2 is FQGNSA in the germline V gene. There are 14 residues in the CDR3. V was clipped by 1 base and J by 8 bases, with 14 bases between them. The CDR3 is CASSLVQGMGEAFF. For the CDR3, the DNA is TGTGCCAGCAGCTTAGTGCAGGGGATGGGGGAAGCTTTCTTT.

The CDR3 reads CASSYSAGGSNYGYTF. The CDR3 DNA follows: TGTGCCAGCAGTTACTCGGCAGGGGGCAGTAACTATGGCTACACCTTC. This sequence joins TRBV6-6 and TRBJ1-2, with TRBD1 matching over 8 bases. This CDR3 has 16 residues. Germline V gene sequence: CDR1 MNHNY, CDR2 SVGAGI (reference sequence). Trimming cost V 0 bases and J 1 base; bases outside gene matches: 4.

Only one count was recorded for this clonotype. J is TRBJ2-5 and V is TRBV6-6; the match to TRBD2 covers 11 bases. The J call may not be correct, given that the DNA end is closer to TRBJ2-7. The CDR3 is made up of 14 amino acids. Germline lookup yields CDR1 MNHNY and CDR2 SVGAGI (reference sequence). The CDR3 region is CASSDIAGGPEQYF. The CDR3 DNA sequence: TGTGCCAGCTCAGACATAGCGGGAGGGCCCGAGCAGTACTTC.